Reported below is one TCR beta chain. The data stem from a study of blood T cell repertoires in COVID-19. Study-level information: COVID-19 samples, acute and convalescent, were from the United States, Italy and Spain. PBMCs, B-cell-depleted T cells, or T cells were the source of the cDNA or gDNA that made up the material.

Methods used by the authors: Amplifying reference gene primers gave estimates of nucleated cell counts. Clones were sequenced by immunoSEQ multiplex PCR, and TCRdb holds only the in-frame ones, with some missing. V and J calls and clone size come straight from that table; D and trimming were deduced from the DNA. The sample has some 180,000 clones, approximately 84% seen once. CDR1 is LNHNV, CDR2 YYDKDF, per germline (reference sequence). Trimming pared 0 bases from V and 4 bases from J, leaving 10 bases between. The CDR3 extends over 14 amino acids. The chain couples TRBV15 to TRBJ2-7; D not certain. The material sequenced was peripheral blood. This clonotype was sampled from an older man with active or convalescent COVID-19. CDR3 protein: CATSRDPGLYEQYF. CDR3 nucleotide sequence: TGTGCCACCAGCAGAGACCCGGGTCTATACGAGCAGTACTTC.